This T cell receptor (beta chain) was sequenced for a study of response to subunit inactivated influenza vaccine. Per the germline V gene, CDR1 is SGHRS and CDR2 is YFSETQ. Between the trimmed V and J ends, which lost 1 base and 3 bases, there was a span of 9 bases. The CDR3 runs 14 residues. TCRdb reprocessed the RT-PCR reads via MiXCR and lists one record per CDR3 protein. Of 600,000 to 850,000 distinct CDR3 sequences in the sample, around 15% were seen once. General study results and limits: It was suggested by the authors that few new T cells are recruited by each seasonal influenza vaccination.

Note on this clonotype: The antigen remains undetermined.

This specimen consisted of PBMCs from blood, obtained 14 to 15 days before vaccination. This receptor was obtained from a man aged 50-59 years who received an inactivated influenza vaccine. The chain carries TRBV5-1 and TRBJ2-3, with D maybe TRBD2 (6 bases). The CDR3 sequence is CASSLQLATDTQYF. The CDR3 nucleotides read TGCGCCAGCAGCTTGCAACTAGCTACAGATACGCAGTATTTT.